What follows are 28 T cell receptor beta chains derived from one specimen sequenced in a study of cytomegalovirus exposure and HLA in healthy donors. Vbeta (60) and Jbeta (13) primers were used in the PCR. Data came from immunoSEQ multiplex PCR; TCRdb stores just in-frame clones and leaves some out. This repertoire shows tens of thousands of clones, 78% found once; its top ten account for about 9.5%. Sequencing input: PBMCs. These receptors were collected from a woman aged 40-49 years in good health and CMV-seropositive.

The chain uses TRBV7-2 and TRBJ1-1; 8 bases align to TRBD1. The CDR3 is 14 amino acids. Germline CDR1 and CDR2: SGHTA and FQGNSA. The J segment lost 1 base and the V segment lost 5 bases, leaving 3 bases of the junction unmatched. In nucleotides, the CDR3 is TGTGCCAGCAGCACACAGGGGGGGAACACTGAAGCTTTCTTT. Translated: CASSTQGGNTEAFF.

V is TRBV6-5 and J is TRBJ1-2; 10 bases match TRBD1. Germline values: CDR1 MNHEY, CDR2 SVGAGI. The CDR3 is 13 residues long. V dropped 2 bases and J dropped 7; count of bases not matched to a gene: 1. The CDR3: CASSYDRGLGYTF. CDR3 DNA: TGTGCCAGCAGTTACGACAGGGGGCTTGGCTACACCTTC.

This sequence joins TRBV9 and TRBJ2-1; 8 bases align to TRBD1. V shed 4 bases and J 3 bases; nucleotides not matched to a gene: 6. The CDR3 totals 15 residues. The germline V gene encodes CDR1 SGDLS and CDR2 YYNGEE. The CDR3 loop is CASSQGTGGYNEQFF. In nucleotides, the CDR3 is TGTGCCAGCAGCCAAGGTACAGGGGGCTACAATGAGCAGTTCTTC.

The J gene is TRBJ2-7, the V gene TRBV5-1, with D possibly TRBD2 on 5 matching bases. CDR1 and CDR2 from the germline V gene are SGHRS and YFSETQ. The CDR3 spans 14 residues. V lost 3 bases and J 6 bases, leaving 16 bases between the germline ends. CDR3 nucleotides: TGCGCCAGCAGCTCCCGGATCACGGAGGTCGAGCAGTACTTC. This sequence encodes CASSSRITEVEQYF.

The chain joins TRBV5-4 to TRBJ1-6; unclear D gene. The V and J ends lost 0 bases and 4 bases respectively, with 11 bases between them. Germline values: CDR1 SGHNT, CDR2 YYREEE (reference sequence). CDR3 length: 16 residues. The DNA for the CDR3 is TGTGCCAGCAGCTTGGCTTTTAAACAGTATAATTCACCCCTCCACTTT. It translates to CASSLAFKQYNSPLHF.

The chain links TRBV9 to TRBJ1-3; D gene ambiguous. Deletions cut 3 bases from V and 4 bases from J, with 11 bases between. Germline CDR1 and CDR2: SGDLS and YYNGEE. The CDR3 contains 14 residues. Written as DNA, the CDR3 is TGTGCCAGCAGCGCTAGGGAGGCGGGAAACACCATATATTTT. This encodes CASSAREAGNTIYF.

The chain is built from TRBV2 and TRBJ1-1; TRBD1 is a possible D gene (6 bases). CDR3 length: 14 residues. CDR1 is SNHLY, CDR2 FYNNEI, per germline. The germline V and J ends were trimmed by 4 bases and 1 base, with 10 bases remaining between them. CDR3 DNA: TGTGCCAGCAGTGGGTGGACAGCGAACACTGAAGCTTTCTTT. Translation: CASSGWTANTEAFF.

This chain joins TRBV7-9 and TRBJ2-1, with 15 nucleotides matching TRBD2. Trimming took 5 bases from V and 1 from J; bases not matched to a gene: 3. Looked up from germline, CDR1 is SEHNR and CDR2 is FQNEAQ (reference sequence). This CDR3 comprises 17 residues. DNA for the CDR3: TGTGCCAGCAGCCGGGGACTAGCGGGGGGTTCCTACAATGAGCAGTTCTTC. Amino acids: CASSRGLAGGSYNEQFF.

The genes are TRBV21-1 and TRBJ1-5; the table's D call, TRBD1, was not checked against the DNA. TRBV21-1 is a pseudogene locus. The CDR3 sequence is 14 residues long. This chain's CDR3 is CASSKTGGGQPQHF. CDR3 bases: TGTGCCAGCAGCAAAACAGGGGGAGGTCAGCCCCAGCATTTT.

The chain couples TRBV6-5 to TRBJ2-1, with 8 positions matching TRBD1. With V trimmed by 7 bases and J by 3 bases, 8 bases remained unmatched. Germline lookup yields CDR1 MNHEY and CDR2 SVGAGI. The CDR3 is made up of 15 amino acids. The CDR3 protein is CASIKTGGSYNEQFF. As DNA, the CDR3 is TGTGCCAGCATTAAAACAGGGGGGAGCTACAATGAGCAGTTCTTC.

This chain connects TRBV6-6 to TRBJ1-2; 7 bases match TRBD1. The CDR3 is made up of 16 amino acids. Germline trimming cut 6 bases from V and 5 bases from J; bases unmatched to any gene: 15. Germline CDR1 MNHNY, CDR2 SVGAGI (reference sequence). CDR3 sequence reads: CASRPTGSRSEYGYTF. CDR3 DNA sequence: TGTGCCAGCAGACCGACAGGGTCCCGTAGTGAGTATGGCTACACCTTC.

This clone was counted only a few times. The chain couples TRBV5-8 to TRBJ2-6, with a weak D call TRBD2 (6 bases). The CDR3 covers 19 residues. Trimming stripped 0 bases from V and 0 bases from J, with 16 bases between. Germline V lookup: CDR1 SGHTS, CDR2 YDEGEE. CDR3 nucleotide sequence: TGTGCCAGCAGCTTGGGTTGGCGGGGACCGTTCTCTGGGGCCAACGTCCTGACTTTC. This encodes CASSLGWRGPFSGANVLTF.

The J gene is TRBJ2-7, the V gene TRBV5-1, with 9 bases aligning to TRBD2. In germline, CDR1 is SGHRS, CDR2 YFSETQ. J lost 5 bases, V lost 5 bases, and 2 bases had no gene match. This CDR3 has 12 residues. The chain's CDR3 is CASRRTSDEQYF. The CDR3 coding sequence is TGCGCCAGCAGACGGACTAGCGACGAGCAGTACTTC.

This chain joins TRBV28 and TRBJ2-4; a possible D gene is TRBD2 (5 bases). V lost 5 bases, J lost 4 bases, and 18 bases lay in between. The CDR3 has 16 residues. In germline, CDR1 is MDHEN, CDR2 SYDVKM. DNA of the CDR3: TGTGCCAGCAGTGCACCCCGCGCAGCGGAAAAAAACATTCAGTACTTC. It codes for CASSAPRAAEKNIQYF.

CDR3 in amino acids: CSVILPGFVYTF. DNA of the CDR3: TGCAGCGTTATACTGCCAGGGTTTGTCTACACCTTC. V and J are TRBV29-1 and TRBJ1-2; possible D gene TRBD1, 5 bases. The length of the CDR3 is 12 residues. Between the trimmed V and J ends, which lost 5 bases and 10 bases, there was a span of 17 bases. Germline CDR1 reads SQVTM; CDR2 reads ANQGSEA.

As for this clone: The sample has other DNA sequences that encode this CDR3 too. The rearrangement uses TRBV9 and TRBJ2-3; no reliable D call. V lost 3 bases and J lost 1, with 9 bases in between. Germline CDR1 and CDR2: SGDLS and YYNGEE. CDR3 length: 14 amino acids. The CDR3 reads CASSERSRTDTQYF. The CDR3 coding sequence is TGTGCCAGCAGCGAGCGCAGCCGCACAGATACGCAGTATTTT.

J is TRBJ1-6 and V is TRBV5-6, with TRBD1 matching 9 bases. The length of the CDR3 is 15 residues. Germline lookup yields CDR1 SGHDT and CDR2 YYEEEE. J lost 10 bases, V lost 3 bases, and 8 bases had no gene match. Written as DNA, the CDR3 is TGTGCCAGCAGCTCACTGACAGGGACAGGGTCACCCCTCCACTTT. Residues: CASSSLTGTGSPLHF.

The chain couples TRBV9 to TRBJ1-3; TRBD1 aligns across 9 bases. This CDR3 has 17 residues. Looked up from germline, CDR1 is SGDLS and CDR2 is YYNGEE. The ends lost 7 bases at V and 4 bases at J; junction bases unmatched: 15. The CDR3 here is CASSLGGDRVGGNTIYF. The CDR3 DNA reads TGTGCCAGCTCCCTGGGGGGGGACAGGGTAGGAGGAAACACCATATATTTT.

This rearrangement joins TRBV4-3 to TRBJ1-4; D gene uncertain. The germline V gene encodes CDR1 LGHNA and CDR2 YSLEER. CDR3 size: 16 residues. V lost 1 base to trimming and J lost 0 bases, with 9 bases between them. The CDR3 reads CASSQVETTTNEKLFF. The DNA of the CDR3 is TGCGCCAGCAGCCAAGTTGAGACAACAACTAATGAAAAACTGTTTTTT.

This chain uses TRBV5-6 with TRBJ1-3; 7 bases fit TRBD1. V gave up 0 bases and J gave up 4 bases; unmatched junction bases: 4. This CDR3 is built from 15 residues. Germline-derived CDR1 and CDR2 are SGHDT and YYEEEE. CDR3 bases: TGTGCCAGCAGCTTGGCGGCGACAGGGGGAAACACCATATATTTT. Encoded protein: CASSLAATGGNTIYF. Variable domain in full (rest from reference TRBV5-6 and TRBJ1-3): DAGVTQSPTHLIKTRGQQVTLRCSPKSGHDTVSWYQQALGQGPQFIFQYYEEEERQRGNFPDRFSGHQFPNYSSELNVNALLLGDSALYLCASSLAATGGNTIYFGEGSWLTVV.

This clone was seen just once. V gene TRBV6-5 combines with J gene TRBJ2-3; possibly TRBD2 for D (6 bases). Germline lookup yields CDR1 MNHEY and CDR2 SVGAGI. V lost 5 bases to trimming and J lost 2 bases, with 11 bases between them. The CDR3 contains 14 residues. Written as DNA, the CDR3 is TGTGCCAGCAGTCGGACTATTGTCACAGATACGCAGTATTTT. Residues: CASSRTIVTDTQYF.

This clone came up once. The rearrangement joins TRBV27 to TRBJ1-6; perhaps TRBD1 as D (5 bases). Germline values: CDR1 MNHEY, CDR2 SMNVEV (reference sequence). V gave up 7 bases and J gave up 7 bases, with 17 bases separating them. The CDR3 contains 15 residues. In nucleotides, the CDR3 is TGTGCCAGCAAACCGGGACTCCTGGGGAATTCACCCCTCCACTTT. It encodes CASKPGLLGNSPLHF.

This rearrangement joins TRBV5-1 to TRBJ1-2, with 10 bases identical to TRBD1. V lost 4 bases and J lost 4; bases outside the gene matches: 4. CDR1 is SGHRS, CDR2 YFSETQ, per germline. The CDR3 totals 14 residues. The CDR3: CASSGDRGGYGYTF. Here the CDR3 DNA reads TGCGCCAGCAGCGGGGACAGGGGAGGCTATGGCTACACCTTC.

The chain uses TRBV7-9 and TRBJ2-7, with D maybe TRBD1 (5 bases). The V end lost 5 bases, the J end lost 2 bases, and 10 bases lay between the germline ends. The CDR3 loop spans 13 amino acids. CDR1 is SEHNR and CDR2 is FQNEAQ in the germline V gene (reference sequence). The CDR3 bases are TGTGCCAGCAGCCCTAGACAGACCTACGAGCAGTACTTC. Translated: CASSPRQTYEQYF.

V gene TRBV2 combines with J gene TRBJ2-1, with D uncertain. Trimming left V 7 bases short and J 4 bases short, with 5 bases between. The CDR3 totals 11 residues. CDR1 and CDR2 from the germline V gene are SNHLY and FYNNEI. The CDR3 bases are TGTGCCAGCACGCAGTACAATGAGCAGTTCTTC. Its protein product is CASTQYNEQFF.

The rearrangement links TRBV5-1 to TRBJ1-2; 7 bases map to TRBD1. Looked up from germline, CDR1 is SGHRS and CDR2 is YFSETQ. The V and J ends lost 3 bases and 7 bases, in that order; junction bases with no gene match: 9. The CDR3 spans 14 residues. CDR3: CASSSDRVSSGYTF. The CDR3, as DNA: TGCGCCAGCAGCTCTGACAGGGTCAGCTCTGGCTACACCTTC. The entire variable domain, with the rest obtained from reference TRBV5-1 and TRBJ1-2, is as follows: KAGVTQTPRYLIKTRGQQVTLSCSPISGHRSVSWYQQTPGQGLQFLFEYFSETQRNKGNFPGRFSGRQFSNSRSEMNVSTLELGDSALYLCASSSDRVSSGYTFGSGTRLTVV.

This clone occurred once. The rearrangement links TRBV7-2 to TRBJ2-2, with 11 bases aligning to TRBD2. The V gene end was trimmed by 2 bases and the J gene end by 6 bases; junction bases not matched to a gene: 5. The CDR3 is 16 amino acids. CDR1 is SGHTA and CDR2 is FQGNSA in the germline V gene. The CDR3 spells CASSLSASGGPGELFF. The CDR3 DNA follows: TGTGCCAGCAGCTTATCAGCTAGCGGGGGGCCCGGGGAGCTGTTTTTT.

V is TRBV7-2 and J is TRBJ1-3; tentatively, D is TRBD1 (5 bases). Germline CDR1 reads SGHTA; CDR2 reads FQGNSA. Trimming left V 5 bases short and J 2 bases short, with 10 bases between. This CDR3 is 14 amino acids long. The CDR3 bases are TGTGCCAGCAGCCTAGACAGAACTGGAAACACCATATATTTT. Its translation: CASSLDRTGNTIYF.